The rows below give T cell receptor beta chains drawn from one sample of a study of T cell responses to AZD1222 COVID-19 vaccine. Data came from immunoSEQ multiplex PCR; TCRdb stores just in-frame clones and leaves some out. The table has some 100,000 clones, roughly 87% seen once; the top ten hold approximately 17%. Sequenced material: peripheral blood, taken on day 0 of AZD1222 vaccination. The receptors shown here come from an adult in good health. The CDR3 runs from the conserved cysteine through the conserved F or W. Fields, in order: clone size, J gene, CDR3 length, V gene, D gene, CDR3 protein, CDR3 DNA. The D gene is left open where the match is weak. Not all rows give a size; the values are once, few, many and, for expanded clones, a class.

>-|TRBJ2-6|17|TRBV5-1|-
CASSLEGSLGGANVLTF
TGCGCCAGCAGCTTGGAGGGGTCCCTAGGGGGGGCCAACGTCCTGACTTTC
>few|TRBJ1-5|15|TRBV5-1|TRBD1
CASSLTGDFNQPQHF
TGCGCCAGCAGCTTGACAGGGGATTTTAATCAGCCCCAGCATTTT
>once|TRBJ1-5|14|TRBV28|-
CASRILNSNQPQHF
TGTGCCAGCAGGATTTTAAATAGCAATCAGCCCCAGCATTTT
>-|TRBJ1-5|15|TRBV19|-
CASAFEQGSWQPQHF
TGTGCCAGTGCCTTTGAACAGGGTAGCTGGCAGCCCCAGCATTTT
>-|TRBJ2-7|12|TRBV2|-
CASTIIVSEQYF
TGTGCCAGCACAATAATAGTGTCCGAGCAGTACTTC
>once|TRBJ2-1|17|TRBV10-1|-
CASSEKSGEQPTFEQFF
TGCGCCAGCAGTGAAAAGTCTGGGGAGCAGCCAACATTCGAGCAGTTCTTC
>-|TRBJ2-7|15|TRBV10-3|-
CAISERGTAIGEQYF
TGTGCCATCAGTGAGAGAGGGACCGCCATCGGCGAGCAGTACTTC
>-|TRBJ1-4|15|TRBV5-1|TRBD1
CASSLRTGGGEKLFF
TGCGCCAGCAGCCTTCGGACAGGGGGTGGAGAAAAACTGTTTTTT
>-|TRBJ2-5|14|TRBV19|-
CASSMGETTETQYF
TGTGCCAGTAGTATGGGCGAGACTACAGAGACCCAGTACTTC
>-|TRBJ2-2|13|TRBV2|-
CASMGHNTGELFF
TGTGCCAGCATGGGACACAACACCGGGGAGCTGTTTTTT
>-|TRBJ2-7|13|TRBV19|-
CASSIAQGYEQYF
TGTGCCAGTAGTATAGCACAGGGTTACGAGCAGTACTTC
>once|TRBJ2-7|14|TRBV5-1|-
CASSLVREAGEQYF
TGCGCCAGCAGCTTGGTGCGGGAAGCTGGCGAGCAGTACTTC
>-|TRBJ1-2|11|TRBV6-5|-
CASNVIYGYTF
TGTGCCAGCAACGTCATTTATGGCTACACCTTC
>-|TRBJ2-5|13|TRBV2|-
CASLGAVKETQYF
TGTGCCAGCCTCGGGGCTGTTAAAGAGACCCAGTACTTC
>-|TRBJ2-6|18|TRBV5-1|TRBD1
CASSLTTGGSSGANVLTF
TGCGCCAGCAGCTTGACGACAGGGGGCTCATCTGGGGCCAACGTCCTGACTTTC
>-|TRBJ2-1|13|TRBV5-4|TRBD1
CASSFKGGREQFF
TGTGCCAGCAGCTTCAAAGGGGGCAGGGAGCAGTTCTTC
>-|TRBJ2-7|12|TRBV2|-
CASSQDSYEQYF
TGTGCCAGCAGCCAGGACAGTTACGAGCAGTACTTC
>-|TRBJ1-2|12|TRBV29-1|TRBD1
CSVGDRDYGYTF
TGCAGCGTCGGGGACAGGGACTATGGCTACACCTTC
>once|TRBJ2-5|14|TRBV30|-
CAWSRRAAAGSQYF
TGTGCCTGGAGTCGGCGGGCAGCCGCAGGGTCCCAGTACTTC
>-|TRBJ2-5|12|TRBV27|-
CASRATLETQYF
TGTGCCAGCCGAGCGACGCTAGAGACCCAGTACTTC
>-|TRBJ2-7|14|TRBV9|TRBD1
CASSVATGTVEQYF
TGTGCCAGCAGCGTAGCTACTGGGACAGTCGAGCAGTACTTC
>-|TRBJ2-7|15|TRBV27|TRBD1
CASSLSGTGAYEQYF
TGTGCCAGCAGTTTATCGGGGACAGGGGCCTACGAGCAGTACTTC
>-|TRBJ1-1|14|TRBV10-2|-
CASCRVRMNTEAFF
TGCGCCAGCTGCAGGGTTCGGATGAACACTGAAGCTTTCTTT
>-|TRBJ2-1|15|TRBV30|TRBD2
CAWSGRTPGYNEQFF
TGTGCCTGGAGCGGGAGGACTCCGGGATACAATGAGCAGTTCTTC
>-|TRBJ1-5|19|TRBV18|TRBD1
CASSPPGTGGPYSNQPQHF
TGTGCCAGCTCACCACCTGGGACAGGGGGGCCTTATAGCAATCAGCCCCAGCATTTT
>-|TRBJ2-7|14|TRBV28|TRBD2
CASVKSGSGYEQYF
TGTGCCAGCGTAAAGAGCGGGAGCGGATACGAGCAGTACTTC
>-|TRBJ1-3|15|TRBV7-9|-
CASSPQWGFGNTIYF
TGTGCCAGCAGCCCTCAGTGGGGCTTCGGAAACACCATATATTTT
>-|TRBJ2-7|13|TRBV9|-
CASSVKGYSEQYF
TGTGCCAGCAGCGTTAAAGGGTATTCCGAGCAGTACTTC
>-|TRBJ1-2|14|TRBV27|-
CASSLTSGSYGYTF
TGTGCCAGCAGTTTAACCTCCGGGAGCTATGGCTACACCTTC
>few|TRBJ2-1|12|TRBV29-1|-
CSVPRDSALQFF
TGCAGCGTTCCGCGGGACTCTGCTTTACAGTTCTTC
>-|TRBJ2-7|12|TRBV28|-
CASRPGRDEQYF
TGTGCCAGCAGGCCGGGCAGGGACGAGCAGTACTTC
>-|TRBJ1-2|14|TRBV27|TRBD1
CASNSGTGGYGYTF
TGTGCCAGCAACTCCGGGACAGGAGGATATGGCTACACCTTC
>-|TRBJ2-2|17|TRBV5-8|TRBD1
CASSRGLGGVNTGELFF
TGTGCCAGCAGCCGAGGTTTAGGGGGCGTTAACACCGGGGAGCTGTTTTTT
>-|TRBJ1-5|14|TRBV6-5|-
CASSYTGGNQPQHF
TGTGCCAGCAGCTACACCGGAGGCAATCAGCCCCAGCATTTT
>-|TRBJ1-1|14|TRBV7-2|-
CASSAGLLNTEAFF
TGTGCCAGCAGCGCGGGACTGTTGAACACTGAAGCTTTCTTT
>-|TRBJ2-7|15|TRBV5-1|TRBD2
CASSARPAGVGEQYF
TGCGCCAGCAGCGCAAGACCAGCGGGAGTCGGCGAGCAGTACTTC
>-|TRBJ1-2|15|TRBV7-2|TRBD1
CASSLGQGSAYGYTF
TGTGCCAGCAGCTTAGGACAGGGAAGCGCCTATGGCTACACCTTC
>-|TRBJ2-3|16|TRBV5-5|-
CASSDPGPPKTDTQYF
TGTGCCAGCAGCGACCCCGGGCCACCAAAGACAGATACGCAGTATTTT
>-|TRBJ1-6|15|TRBV6-5|-
CASSLSGNRDSPLHF
TGTGCCAGCAGTCTCTCCGGGAACAGGGACTCACCCCTCCACTTT
>-|TRBJ2-7|19|TRBV6-2/TRBV6-3|-
CASSYQSSRAGFSSGEQYF
TGTGCCAGCAGTTACCAGAGCTCACGCGCCGGTTTTTCTTCGGGCGAGCAGTACTTC
>-|TRBJ2-1|15|TRBV4-1|TRBD2
CASSPIAGGGNEQFF
TGCGCCAGCAGCCCCATAGCGGGAGGCGGGAATGAGCAGTTCTTC
>-|TRBJ1-2|13|TRBV3-1/TRBV3-2|-
CASSPDKGVGYTF
TGTGCCAGCAGCCCCGATAAGGGCGTAGGCTACACCTTC
>once|TRBJ2-6|14|TRBV2|-
CASSRAPGANVLTF
TGTGCCAGCAGTCGAGCACCCGGGGCCAACGTCCTGACTTTC
>once|TRBJ1-6|15|TRBV28|-
CASSFNARGDSPLHF
TGTGCCAGCAGTTTCAATGCCAGGGGTGATTCACCCCTCCACTTT
>-|TRBJ2-2|14|TRBV5-4|-
CASSLELNTGELFF
TGTGCCAGCAGCTTGGAACTAAACACCGGGGAGCTGTTTTTT
>-|TRBJ2-1|12|TRBV7-9|-
CASSLRGEEQFF
TGTGCCAGCAGCTTACGGGGCGAGGAGCAGTTCTTC
>-|TRBJ1-3|14|TRBV6-6|TRBD1
CASSYGDRGNTIYF
TGTGCCAGCAGTTACGGGGACAGGGGGAACACCATATATTTT
>-|TRBJ1-5|13|TRBV12-3/TRBV12-4|-
CASSPRGGVPQHF
TGTGCCAGCAGTCCCCGAGGAGGGGTTCCCCAGCATTTT
>-|TRBJ2-1|15|TRBV6-5|TRBD1
CASSTDRDSYNEQFF
TGTGCCAGCAGTACCGACAGGGACTCCTACAATGAGCAGTTCTTC
>-|TRBJ2-7|14|TRBV19|-
CASSASDLEYEQYF
TGTGCCAGTAGTGCAAGCGATCTAGAGTACGAGCAGTACTTC
>-|TRBJ2-1|14|TRBV9|-
CASDPGTKGYEQFF
TGTGCCAGCGACCCCGGGACCAAGGGTTATGAGCAGTTCTTC
>-|TRBJ1-2|13|TRBV5-8|-
CASSLQGLDGYTF
TGTGCCAGCAGCCTCCAGGGGCTAGATGGCTACACCTTC
>-|TRBJ1-3|17|TRBV30|-
CAWSSWESGSSGNTIYF
TGTGCCTGGAGTTCTTGGGAGAGCGGAAGCTCTGGAAACACCATATATTTT
>-|TRBJ2-4|14|TRBV9|-
CASSVEVGTNIQYF
TGTGCCAGCAGCGTAGAAGTGGGGACGAACATTCAGTACTTC
>-|TRBJ2-6|15|TRBV28|TRBD2
CASTLGREEANVLTF
TGTGCCAGTACCTTGGGACGGGAGGAGGCCAACGTCCTGACTTTC